This entry lists 15 T cell receptor beta chains sequenced from one sample in a study of control samples from healthy donors and cancer patients. The table came from immunoSEQ multiplex PCR; TCRdb's copy has only in-frame clones and leaves some out. The sample is made up of roughly 190,000 clones, and the top ten hold 2.2% of it. Sequencing was done on a sample of blood. Receptors originate from a woman aged 25 to 39 in good health.

This chain connects TRBV19 to TRBJ1-3, with 9 nucleotides matching TRBD1. Trimming cost V 5 bases and J 3 bases; bases outside gene matches: 8. CDR1 and CDR2 from the germline V gene are LNHDA and SQIVND (reference sequence). The CDR3 covers 16 residues. CDR3 sequence reads: CASSPGGTGIGNTIYF. Written as DNA, the CDR3 is TGTGCCAGTAGTCCGGGAGGGACAGGGATTGGAAACACCATATATTTT. The full variable domain, rest sourced from reference TRBV19 and TRBJ1-3, is DGGITQSPKYLFRKEGQNVTLSCEQNLNHDAMYWYRQDPGQGLRLIYYSQIVNDFQKGDIAEGYSVSREKKESFPLTVTSAQKNPTAFYLCASSPGGTGIGNTIYFGEGSWLTVV.

This chain connects TRBV4-3 to TRBJ2-1, with D possibly TRBD1 on 6 matching bases. The germline V gene has CDR1 LGHNA and CDR2 YSLEER. V lost 4 bases and J lost 9, with 19 bases in between. This CDR3 region has 15 residues. CDR3 sequence: CASSLIVGAPGEQFF. CDR3 nucleotide sequence: TGCGCCAGCAGCCTCATTGTGGGGGCCCCCGGTGAGCAGTTCTTC.

This chain links TRBV5-1 with TRBJ1-6; D may be TRBD1 (6 bases). The CDR3 is made up of 17 amino acids. V gave up 5 bases and J gave up 4 bases, with 19 bases separating them. CDR1 and CDR2 from the germline V gene are SGHRS and YFSETQ. CDR3 loop: CASRPGQYHPYNSPLHF. Here the CDR3 DNA reads TGCGCCAGCAGACCCGGACAGTACCATCCTTATAATTCACCCCTCCACTTT.

CDR3 nucleotides: TGTGCCTGGAGTGTCCGGGACAGGGTGCCTGAAGCTTTCTTT. Amino acid sequence: CAWSVRDRVPEAFF. This chain uses TRBV30 with TRBJ1-1; 9 bases fit TRBD1. With 0 bases clipped from V and 6 bases from J, the junction kept 5 bases outside the gene matches. The CDR3 consists of 14 residues. Germline CDR1 reads GTSNPN; CDR2 reads SVGIG (reference sequence).

In DNA form, the CDR3 reads TGTGCCAGCAGTGAAATCCAGCCCCAGCATTTT. Translation: CASSEIQPQHF. This chain joins TRBV6-1 and TRBJ1-5; D is unresolved. The CDR3 has 11 amino acids. Trimming took 2 bases from V and 7 from J, leaving 3 bases between them. Germline V lookup: CDR1 MNHNS, CDR2 SASEGT.

The chain has TRBV10-3 and TRBJ1-3, with a possible D match to TRBD1 (6 bases). Trimming took 2 bases from V and 4 from J, leaving 9 bases between them. CDR3 size: 14 residues. From germline, CDR1 is ENHRY and CDR2 SYGVKD. In DNA form, the CDR3 reads TGTGCCATCAGTGAGCCAGGGGTCGGAAACACCATATATTTT. It codes for CAISEPGVGNTIYF.

V is TRBV11-2 and J is TRBJ1-4; weak D call: TRBD1 (6 bases). The germline gives CDR1 SGHAT, CDR2 FQNNGV. CDR3 length: 15 residues. V was pared by 5 bases and J by 7 bases, with 17 bases between. The CDR3 bases are TGTGCCAGCAGCCCCCCGACAGGAGGAATTGAAAAACTGTTTTTT. Protein sequence: CASSPPTGGIEKLFF.

The chain couples TRBV21-1 to TRBJ1-5; no check of the table's D call, TRBD1, against the DNA was made. TRBV21-1 is classified as a pseudogene. The CDR3 sequence is 19 residues long. The CDR3 is CASSKESWATPYSNQPQHF. Written as DNA, the CDR3 is TGTGCCAGCAGCAAAGAAAGTTGGGCTACACCTTATAGCAATCAGCCCCAGCATTTT.

The genes are TRBV7-2 and TRBJ2-1; 9 bases fit TRBD2. The germline V gene has CDR1 SGHTA and CDR2 FQGNSA. Trimming cost V 3 bases and J 4 bases; bases outside gene matches: 1. The CDR3 has 14 residues. The CDR3 region is CASSLTSGYNEQFF. CDR3 bases: TGTGCCAGCAGCTTGACTAGCGGTTACAATGAGCAGTTCTTC. Based on the CDR3 plus reference TRBV7-2 and TRBJ2-1, the full variable domain is GAGVSQSPSNKVTEKGKDVELRCDPISGHTALYWYRQSLGQGLEFLIYFQGNSAPDKSGLPSDRFSAERTGGSVSTLTIQRTQQEDSAVYLCASSLTSGYNEQFFGPGTRLTVL.

The chain links TRBV29-1 to TRBJ1-1; TRBD1 matches at 7 bases. V was clipped by 2 bases and J by 4 bases; unmatched bases: 7. Germline V lookup: CDR1 SQVTM, CDR2 ANQGSEA. The CDR3 is 14 amino acids. Written as DNA, the CDR3 is TGCAGCGTTGAAAAACAGGGGACCTTCACTGAAGCTTTCTTT. This sequence encodes CSVEKQGTFTEAFF. The full variable domain, with the rest looked up from reference TRBV29-1 and TRBJ1-1, is SAVISQKPSRDICQRGTSLTIQCQVDSQVTMMFWYRQQPGQSLTLIATANQGSEATYESGFVIDKFPISRPNLTFSTLTVSNMSPEDSSIYLCSVEKQGTFTEAFFGQGTRLTVV.

The V and J genes are TRBV6-5 and TRBJ2-2; TRBD1 might be the D (5 bases). CDR1 MNHEY and CDR2 SVGAGI come from the germline V gene. The CDR3 has 14 amino acids. V was clipped by 9 bases and J by 3 bases, with 14 bases between them. The CDR3 nucleotides read TGTGCCAGTACTAAGGGGTCGGACACCGGGGAGCTGTTTTTT. It translates to CASTKGSDTGELFF.

J is TRBJ1-3 and V is TRBV4-1; D is undetermined. V was pared by 1 base and J by 4 bases, with 11 bases between. Germline CDR1 is MGHRA and CDR2 is YSYEKL. This CDR3 contains 15 residues. CDR3 DNA: TGCGCCAGCAGCCAAGCCCCGCCGTCAGGAAACACCATATATTTT. Translated, it gives CASSQAPPSGNTIYF.

Remarks on this clone: Different DNA sequences within this sample yield the same CDR3. The rearrangement links TRBV27 to TRBJ1-2; D is unresolved. Germline V gives CDR1 MNHEY, CDR2 SMNVEV (reference sequence). Trimming removed 5 bases from V and 0 bases from J, with 10 bases in between. CDR3 length: 14 residues. CDR3: CASSPWTSNYGYTF. The CDR3 DNA reads as TGTGCCAGCAGTCCCTGGACCTCTAACTATGGCTACACCTTC.

The V gene is TRBV6-2 or TRBV6-3, the J gene TRBJ1-6; TRBD1 matches 8 bases. There are 14 residues in the CDR3. After removal of 2 bases from V and 11 bases from J, the junction contained 5 bases not matched to a gene. Germline V CDR1 and CDR2: MNHEY, SVGEGT. The chain's CDR3 is CASSYRGQAAPLHF. CDR3 DNA: TGTGCCAGCAGTTACCGGGGACAGGCTGCACCCCTCCACTTT.

The rearrangement joins TRBV6-5 to TRBJ1-2; 7 nucleotides align to TRBD1. CDR1 MNHEY and CDR2 SVGAGI come from the germline V gene. V lost 4 bases and J lost 7; bases outside the gene matches: 9. This CDR3 has 14 amino acids. The CDR3 DNA reads as TGTGCCAGCAGTTTAGACAGGGATTACGGTGGCTACACCTTC. This encodes CASSLDRDYGGYTF.